Listed here are 28 T cell receptor beta chains from one sample, sequenced in a study of stem cell transplantation in POMP-related autoinflammatory disease. TCRdb's table, derived via immunoSEQ multiplex PCR, lists solely in-frame clones and lacks some. Altogether about 68,000 clones are present, just over 90% being singletons, with the ten largest covering more than 0.55%. Sequencing used CD4+ T cells from PBMCs, obtained after stem cell transplantation. These TCRs come from a human patient with POMP-related autoinflammation and immune dysregulation (PRAID). Part of the T cells may come from the graft donor.

The chain links TRBV7-3 to TRBJ1-2; the match to TRBD1 covers 11 bases. Trimming took 5 bases from V and 6 from J; bases not matched to a gene: 8. The CDR3 has 15 residues. The germline V gene has CDR1 SGHTA and CDR2 FQGTGA. Written as DNA, the CDR3 is TGTGCCAGCAGCCCGGACAGGGGGCGGAGAAATGGCTACACCTTC. Amino acid sequence: CASSPDRGRRNGYTF.

This sequence joins TRBV30 and TRBJ1-5; 9 nucleotides match TRBD1. With 1 base clipped from V and 1 base from J, the junction kept 5 bases outside the gene matches. The CDR3 runs 16 residues. Per the germline V gene, CDR1 is GTSNPN and CDR2 is SVGIG (reference sequence). CDR3: CAWSGPGQGSNQPQHF. DNA for the CDR3: TGTGCCTGGAGTGGCCCGGGACAGGGAAGCAATCAGCCCCAGCATTTT.

V is TRBV19 and J is TRBJ2-4, with D possibly matching TRBD1 (5 bases). This CDR3 is built from 17 residues. Looked up from germline, CDR1 is LNHDA and CDR2 is SQIVND (reference sequence). The V end lost 1 base, the J end lost 3 bases, and 16 bases lay between the germline ends. CDR3 DNA sequence: TGTGCCAGTAGTATAGGGCTGGGGCAGGGTGGCAAAAACATTCAGTACTTC. Translation: CASSIGLGQGGKNIQYF.

This clone has only one observation. The CDR3: CATSKTSFYGYTF. The CDR3 nucleotides are TGTGCCACCAGTAAGACCTCCTTCTATGGCTACACCTTC. V gene TRBV24-1 combines with J gene TRBJ1-2; D ambiguous. This CDR3 spans 13 amino acids. Germline CDR1 is KGHDR and CDR2 is SFDVKD. With 6 bases removed from V and 4 bases from J, the gap between germline ends came to 11 bases.

The J gene is TRBJ2-5, the V gene TRBV5-1; D possibly corresponds to TRBD2 (5 bases). Trimming shortened V by 3 bases and J by 4 bases, and 19 bases separated the two germline ends. CDR1 is SGHRS, CDR2 YFSETQ, per germline. The CDR3 sequence is 16 residues long. CDR3 sequence: CASSSRPGSEVETQYF. The CDR3 DNA sequence: TGCGCCAGCAGCTCTCGCCCGGGATCGGAGGTAGAGACCCAGTACTTC. Complete variable domain (other parts from reference TRBV5-1 and TRBJ2-5): KAGVTQTPRYLIKTRGQQVTLSCSPISGHRSVSWYQQTPGQGLQFLFEYFSETQRNKGNFPGRFSGRQFSNSRSEMNVSTLELGDSALYLCASSSRPGSEVETQYFGPGTRLLVL.

The chain uses TRBV28 and TRBJ2-7, with D perhaps TRBD1 (6 bases). Germline V CDR1 and CDR2: MDHEN, SYDVKM. The CDR3 covers 14 residues. The V gene lost 5 bases and the J gene lost 2 bases, with 13 bases spanning the gap. The CDR3: CASSTGTTTYEQYF. CDR3 DNA sequence: TGTGCCAGCAGTACCGGGACAACAACCTACGAGCAGTACTTC.

This clone came up once. This chain uses TRBV30 with TRBJ1-2; the D gene is possibly TRBD1 (5 bases). This CDR3 has 12 amino acids. Trimming shortened V by 4 bases and J by 8 bases, and 14 bases separated the two germline ends. Germline CDR1 GTSNPN, CDR2 SVGIG (reference sequence). In nucleotides, the CDR3 is TGTGCCTGGATTCGGGACGGCGGGGGCTACACCTTC. Its translation is CAWIRDGGGYTF. Variable domain in full (rest from reference TRBV30 and TRBJ1-2): SQTIHQWPATLVQPVGSPLSLECTVEGTSNPNLYWYRQAAGRGLQLLFYSVGIGQISSEVPQNLSASRPQDRQFILSSKKLLLSDSGFYLCAWIRDGGGYTFGSGTRLTVV.

The J gene is TRBJ1-2, the V gene TRBV6-6; maybe TRBD1 (5 bases). Between the trimmed V and J ends, which lost 5 bases and 8 bases, there was a span of 18 bases. The CDR3 is 14 amino acids. Per the germline V gene, CDR1 is MNHNY and CDR2 is SVGAGI (reference sequence). The chain's CDR3 is CASSDPGRGEGYTF. CDR3 coding DNA: TGTGCCAGCAGTGACCCGGGGAGGGGTGAAGGCTACACCTTC.

The V call is TRBV7-3, the J call TRBJ2-1, with 11 bases lining up with TRBD2. J lost 7 bases, V lost 4 bases, and 6 bases had no gene match. From germline, CDR1 is SGHTA and CDR2 FQGTGA. The CDR3 runs to 15 residues. This CDR3 is CASSSGVAGGNEQFF. The CDR3 nucleotides read TGTGCCAGCAGCTCGGGGGTAGCGGGAGGGAATGAGCAGTTCTTC. The variable domain in full, with the rest retrieved from reference TRBV7-3 and TRBJ2-1, is GAGVSQTPSNKVTEKGKYVELRCDPISGHTALYWYRQSLGQGPEFLIYFQGTGAADDSGLPNDRFFAVRPEGSVSTLKIQRTERGDSAVYLCASSSGVAGGNEQFFGPGTRLTVL.

This clone was seen a single time. The chain recombines TRBV18 with TRBJ2-7, with no clear D. The V and J ends lost 4 bases and 5 bases respectively, with 9 bases between them. The CDR3 contains 12 residues. Germline-derived CDR1 and CDR2 are KGHSH and LQKENI. As DNA, the CDR3 is TGTGCCAGCTCACTATCTATCAACGAGCAGTACTTC. Translating gives CASSLSINEQYF. Full variable domain (rest looked up from reference TRBV18 and TRBJ2-7): NAGVMQNPRHLVRRRGQEARLRCSPMKGHSHVYWYRQLPEEGLKFMVYLQKENIIDESGMPKERFSAEFPKEGPSILRIQQVVRGDSAAYFCASSLSINEQYFGPGTRLTVT.

The chain joins TRBV7-2 to TRBJ2-5, with 11 bases identical to TRBD2. CDR3 length: 14 residues. V trimming: 8 bases; J trimming: 3 bases; junction bases outside the gene matches: 5. Germline-derived CDR1 and CDR2 are SGHTA and FQGNSA. CDR3: CASSSGGRKETQYF. The CDR3 coding sequence is TGTGCCAGCTCTAGCGGGGGGCGAAAAGAGACCCAGTACTTC.

The V and J genes are TRBV5-1 and TRBJ1-2; TRBD1 agrees at 8 bases. CDR1 and CDR2 from the germline V gene are SGHRS and YFSETQ. V lost 4 bases and J lost 3; bases outside the gene matches: 5. This CDR3 has 14 residues. CDR3 residues: CASSPMTGDYGYTF. CDR3 nucleotide sequence: TGCGCCAGCAGCCCCATGACAGGGGACTATGGCTACACCTTC.

The chain couples TRBV5-1 to TRBJ2-2; D is unclear. CDR1 is SGHRS and CDR2 is YFSETQ in the germline V gene. The CDR3 is 13 amino acids. V dropped 5 bases and J dropped 3 bases, with 8 bases sitting between them. The CDR3 sequence: CASRARDTGELFF. The CDR3 region has the DNA TGCGCCAGCAGGGCAAGAGACACCGGGGAGCTGTTTTTT.

This sequence joins TRBV18 and TRBJ1-1; D is perhaps TRBD1 (5 bases). The germline gives CDR1 KGHSH, CDR2 LQKENI. V was clipped by 2 bases and J by 5 bases, with 15 bases between them. The CDR3 is 15 residues long. The CDR3 nucleotides are TGTGCCAGCTCACCAATCACAAGGGGAGGAACTGAAGCTTTCTTT. It translates to CASSPITRGGTEAFF.

The chain combines TRBV10-1 with TRBJ2-7; 9 bases are shared with TRBD2. The CDR3 sequence is 14 residues long. The trim removed 2 bases at V and 6 bases at J, leaving 5 bases unmatched. Germline V gives CDR1 WNHNN, CDR2 SYGVQD (reference sequence). The CDR3 here is CASSEAGGPFEQYF. For the CDR3, the DNA is TGCGCCAGCAGTGAGGCGGGAGGGCCGTTCGAGCAGTACTTC.

The chain has TRBV10-3 and TRBJ2-5; 15 bases align to TRBD2. Trimming removed 5 bases from V and 4 bases from J; junction bases left unmatched: 5. Germline V gene lookup returns CDR1 ENHRY and CDR2 SYGVKD. This CDR3 is 16 amino acids long. In nucleotides, the CDR3 is TGTGCCATCAGTAGACAGGGACTAGCGGGAGGAGAGACCCAGTACTTC. Its protein is CAISRQGLAGGETQYF.

The rearrangement uses TRBV28 and TRBJ1-4; 7 bases line up with TRBD1. Losses at the gene ends were 4 bases for V and 5 bases for J; bases not matched to a gene: 10. The CDR3 consists of 16 residues. Looked up from germline, CDR1 is MDHEN and CDR2 is SYDVKM. As DNA, the CDR3 is TGTGCCAGCAGTTCAGTCGGGGACAGTTCGAATGAAAAACTGTTTTTT. Its protein product is CASSSVGDSSNEKLFF.

The chain recombines TRBV4-1 with TRBJ1-5; D gene ambiguous. Germline CDR1 reads MGHRA; CDR2 reads YSYEKL. V dropped 1 base and J dropped 1 base, with 14 bases sitting between them. CDR3 length: 17 amino acids. The chain's CDR3 is CASSQVEGRVSNQPQHF. CDR3 bases: TGCGCCAGCAGCCAAGTGGAGGGCCGAGTAAGCAATCAGCCCCAGCATTTT.

The chain has TRBV5-1 and TRBJ2-5; TRBD1 is a possible D gene (5 bases). CDR1 and CDR2 (germline): SGHRS, YFSETQ. Trimming left V 3 bases short and J 4 bases short, with 10 bases between. The CDR3 spans 13 residues. As DNA, the CDR3 is TGCGCCAGCAGCTCCAGGGTGGGAGAGACCCAGTACTTC. This translates into CASSSRVGETQYF.

The J gene is TRBJ2-7, the V gene TRBV2; D not certain. Looked up from germline, CDR1 is SNHLY and CDR2 is FYNNEI. The CDR3 sequence is 15 residues long. Trimming cost V 4 bases and J 0 bases, with 13 bases left between them. CDR3 bases: TGTGCCAGCAGTGTCGTGCCCGCGAGCTCCTACGAGCAGTACTTC. Translating it yields CASSVVPASSYEQYF.

The V call is TRBV6-5, the J call TRBJ1-2; D gene unclear. Germline V gene sequence: CDR1 MNHEY, CDR2 SVGAGI. CDR3 length: 12 amino acids. The V and J ends lost 8 bases and 5 bases respectively, with 12 bases between them. The CDR3 bases are TGTGCCAGCCACCCCCCCGGGTATGGCTACACCTTC. Protein product: CASHPPGYGYTF.

The gene calls are TRBV3-1 (or the pseudogene TRBV3-2) and TRBJ2-5; maybe TRBD2 (5 bases). Germline CDR1 and CDR2: LGHDT and YNNKEL (reference sequence). This CDR3 has 12 amino acids. Trimming took off 3 bases at V and 7 bases at J, with 9 bases between the two ends. CDR3 in amino acids: CASSHGIRTQYF. Here the CDR3 DNA reads TGTGCCAGCAGCCACGGGATCCGGACCCAGTACTTC.

CDR3 residues: CASSLRASEQYF. DNA for the CDR3: TGTGCCAGCAGTTTAAGAGCTTCCGAGCAGTACTTC. The J gene is TRBJ2-7, the V gene TRBV28; D uncertain. The CDR3 has 12 residues. Looked up from germline, CDR1 is MDHEN and CDR2 is SYDVKM. V was cut by 2 bases and J by 6 bases, with 8 bases left in between.

This chain connects TRBV6-1 to TRBJ2-3; 9 nucleotides line up with TRBD1. The CDR3 covers 17 residues. V shed 2 bases and J 0 bases; nucleotides not matched to a gene: 6. Germline V CDR1 and CDR2: MNHNS, SASEGT. This CDR3 reads CASSETTGGGSTDTQYF. The CDR3 coding sequence is TGTGCCAGCAGTGAAACGACAGGGGGAGGTAGCACAGATACGCAGTATTTT.

The chain has TRBV9 and TRBJ2-1; tentative D call: TRBD2 (5 bases). Germline assignment: CDR1 SGDLS and CDR2 YYNGEE. The V gene lost 3 bases and the J gene lost 5 bases, with 9 bases spanning the gap. CDR3 size: 13 residues. CDR3 nucleotide sequence: TGTGCCAGCAGCGCCGGGATCCACAATGAGCAGTTCTTC. As protein: CASSAGIHNEQFF. Supplemented by reference TRBV9 and TRBJ2-1, the full variable domain reads DSGVTQTPKHLITATGQRVTLRCSPRSGDLSVYWYQQSLDQGLQFLIQYYNGEERAKGNILERFSAQQFPDLHSELNLSSLELGDSALYFCASSAGIHNEQFFGPGTRLTVL.

V gene TRBV5-4 combines with J gene TRBJ2-3, with 12 bases matching TRBD2. Germline CDR1 reads SGHNT; CDR2 reads YYREEE (reference sequence). This CDR3 region has 16 residues. The ends lost 0 bases at V and 6 bases at J; junction bases unmatched: 5. CDR3 DNA sequence: TGTGCCAGCAGCTTGGGACTAGCGGGGGAGCTGGATACGCAGTATTTT. Protein: CASSLGLAGELDTQYF. The full variable domain, rest sourced from reference TRBV5-4 and TRBJ2-3, is ETGVTQSPTHLIKTRGQQVTLRCSSQSGHNTVSWYQQALGQGPQFIFQYYREEENGRGNFPPRFSGLQFPNYSSELNVNALELDDSALYLCASSLGLAGELDTQYFGPGTRLTVL.

The gene calls are TRBV6-6 and TRBJ2-3; TRBD2 might be the D (6 bases). V gave up 6 bases and J gave up 2 bases, with 12 bases separating them. Germline V gene sequence: CDR1 MNHNY, CDR2 SVGAGI (reference sequence). The CDR3 sequence is 14 residues long. CDR3 in amino acids: CASSLGSSTDTQYF. CDR3 nucleotide sequence: TGTGCCAGCAGCCTCGGGAGTTCCACAGATACGCAGTATTTT.

V and J are TRBV3-1 (or the pseudogene TRBV3-2) and TRBJ2-3, with 8 bases lining up with TRBD2. The CDR3 contains 19 residues. V trimming: 0 bases; J trimming: 4 bases; junction bases outside the gene matches: 15. Germline V gives CDR1 LGHDT, CDR2 YNNKEL (reference sequence). This CDR3 reads CASSQDRPGGRGGSDTQYF. In nucleotides, the CDR3 is TGTGCCAGCAGCCAAGATCGGCCGGGTGGACGGGGGGGTTCAGATACGCAGTATTTT.